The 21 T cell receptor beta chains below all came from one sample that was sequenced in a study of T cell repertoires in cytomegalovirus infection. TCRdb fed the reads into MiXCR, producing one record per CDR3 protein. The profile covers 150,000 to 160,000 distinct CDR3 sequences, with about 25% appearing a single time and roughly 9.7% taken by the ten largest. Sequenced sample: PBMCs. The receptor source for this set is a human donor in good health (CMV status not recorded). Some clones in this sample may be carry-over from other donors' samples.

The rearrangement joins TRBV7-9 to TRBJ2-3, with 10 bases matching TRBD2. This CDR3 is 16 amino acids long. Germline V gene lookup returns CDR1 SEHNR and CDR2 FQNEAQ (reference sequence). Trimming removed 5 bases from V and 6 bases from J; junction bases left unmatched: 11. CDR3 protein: CASSILAGTSDDTQYF. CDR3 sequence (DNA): TGTGCCAGCAGCATCCTAGCCGGGACTAGCGACGATACGCAGTATTTT.

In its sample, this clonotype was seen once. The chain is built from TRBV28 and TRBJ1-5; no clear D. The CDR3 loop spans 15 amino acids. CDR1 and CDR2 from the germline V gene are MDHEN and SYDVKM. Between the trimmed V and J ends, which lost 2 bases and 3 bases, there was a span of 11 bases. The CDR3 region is CASSLVQKPNQPQHF. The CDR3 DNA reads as TGTGCCAGCAGTTTAGTGCAGAAACCCAATCAGCCCCAGCATTTT.

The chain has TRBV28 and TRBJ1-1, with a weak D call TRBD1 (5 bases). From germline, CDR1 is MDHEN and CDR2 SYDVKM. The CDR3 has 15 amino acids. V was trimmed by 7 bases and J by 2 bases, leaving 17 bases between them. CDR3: CASTDPGTANTEAFF. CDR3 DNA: TGTGCCAGCACCGATCCCGGGACGGCAAACACTGAAGCTTTCTTT.

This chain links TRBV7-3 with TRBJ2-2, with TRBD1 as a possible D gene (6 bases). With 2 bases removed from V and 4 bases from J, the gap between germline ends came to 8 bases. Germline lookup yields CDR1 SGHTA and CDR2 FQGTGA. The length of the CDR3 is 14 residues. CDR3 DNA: TGTGCCAGCAGCTTACAGGGGACCACCGGGGAGCTGTTTTTT. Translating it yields CASSLQGTTGELFF.

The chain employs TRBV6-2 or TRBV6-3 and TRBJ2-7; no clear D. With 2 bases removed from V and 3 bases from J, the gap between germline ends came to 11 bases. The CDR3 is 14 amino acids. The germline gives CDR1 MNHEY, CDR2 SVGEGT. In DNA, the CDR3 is TGTGCCAGCAGTTACCGCAGGCCTTACTACGAGCAGTACTTC. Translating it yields CASSYRRPYYEQYF.

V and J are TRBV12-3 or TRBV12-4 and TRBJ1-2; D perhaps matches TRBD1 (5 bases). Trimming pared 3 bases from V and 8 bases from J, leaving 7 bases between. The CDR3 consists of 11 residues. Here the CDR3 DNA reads TGTGCCAGCAGTTTCAGGGAAGGCTACACCTTC. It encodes CASSFREGYTF.

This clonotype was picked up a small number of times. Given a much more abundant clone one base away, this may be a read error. CDR3 amino acids: CASRRGPQETQYF. CDR3 DNA sequence: TGTGCCAGCAGGAGAGGCCCCCAAGAGACCCAGTACTTC. V and J are TRBV7-9 and TRBJ2-5, with D hard to call. The CDR3 contains 13 residues. CDR1 and CDR2 (germline): SEHNR, FQNEAQ (reference sequence). V was cut by 6 bases and J by 1 base, with 9 bases left in between.

CDR3 coding DNA: TGCGCCAGCAGCCATGAGCCCTTAGCGGGAAAAGGCAATGAGCAGTTCTTC. Translated: CASSHEPLAGKGNEQFF. The V and J genes are TRBV4-3 and TRBJ2-1, with 8 bases that match TRBD2. The CDR3 sequence is 17 residues long. Germline V lookup: CDR1 LGHNA, CDR2 YSLEER. With V trimmed by 3 bases and J by 6 bases, 13 bases remained unmatched.

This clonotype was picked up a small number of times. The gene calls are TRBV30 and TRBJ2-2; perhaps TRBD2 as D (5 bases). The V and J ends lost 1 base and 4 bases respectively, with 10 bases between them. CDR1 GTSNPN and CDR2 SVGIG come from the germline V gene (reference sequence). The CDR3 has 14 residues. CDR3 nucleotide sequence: TGTGCCTGGAGTGGGAGGAGGCGCACCGGGGAGCTGTTTTTT. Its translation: CAWSGRRRTGELFF. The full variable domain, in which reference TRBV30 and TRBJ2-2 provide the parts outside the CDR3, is SQTIHQWPATLVQPVGSPLSLECTVEGTSNPNLYWYRQAAGRGLQLLFYSVGIGQISSEVPQNLSASRPQDRQFILSSKKLLLSDSGFYLCAWSGRRRTGELFFGEGSRLTVL.

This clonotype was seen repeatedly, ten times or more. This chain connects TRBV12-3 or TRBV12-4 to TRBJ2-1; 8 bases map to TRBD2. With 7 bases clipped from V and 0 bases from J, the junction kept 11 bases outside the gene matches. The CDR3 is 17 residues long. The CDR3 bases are TGTGCCAGCACCCCTTCCCGGGGGGGGAGCTCCTACAATGAGCAGTTCTTC. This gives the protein CASTPSRGGSSYNEQFF.

CDR3 nucleotides: TGTGCCAGCTCACCACAGGAGGGGGGCACAGATACGCAGTATTTT. Protein sequence: CASSPQEGGTDTQYF. This chain joins TRBV18 and TRBJ2-3; either TRBD1 or TRBD2 may supply D (6 bases each). The germline V gene has CDR1 KGHSH and CDR2 LQKENI. CDR3 length: 15 amino acids. V was shortened by 1 base and J by 1 base, with 9 bases between the two germline ends.

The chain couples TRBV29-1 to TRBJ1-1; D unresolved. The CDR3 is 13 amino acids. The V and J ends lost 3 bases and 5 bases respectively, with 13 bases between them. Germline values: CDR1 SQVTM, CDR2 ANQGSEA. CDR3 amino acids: CSVEFGSGTEAFF. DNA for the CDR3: TGCAGCGTTGAGTTCGGGTCGGGTACTGAAGCTTTCTTT. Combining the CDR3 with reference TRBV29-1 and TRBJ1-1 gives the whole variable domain SAVISQKPSRDICQRGTSLTIQCQVDSQVTMMFWYRQQPGQSLTLIATANQGSEATYESGFVIDKFPISRPNLTFSTLTVSNMSPEDSSIYLCSVEFGSGTEAFFGQGTRLTVV.

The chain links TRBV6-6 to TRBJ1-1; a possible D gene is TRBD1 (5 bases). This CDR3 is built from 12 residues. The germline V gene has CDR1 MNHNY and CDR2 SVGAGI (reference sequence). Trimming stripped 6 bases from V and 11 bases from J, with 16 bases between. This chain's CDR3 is CASSPSTRVAFF. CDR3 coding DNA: TGTGCCAGCAGCCCCTCAACCAGGGTGGCTTTCTTT.

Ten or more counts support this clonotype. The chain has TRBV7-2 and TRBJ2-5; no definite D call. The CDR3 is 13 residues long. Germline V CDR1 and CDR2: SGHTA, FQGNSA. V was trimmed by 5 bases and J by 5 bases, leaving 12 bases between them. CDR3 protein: CASSDWAQETQYF. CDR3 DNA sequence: TGTGCCAGCAGCGATTGGGCGCAGGAGACCCAGTACTTC.

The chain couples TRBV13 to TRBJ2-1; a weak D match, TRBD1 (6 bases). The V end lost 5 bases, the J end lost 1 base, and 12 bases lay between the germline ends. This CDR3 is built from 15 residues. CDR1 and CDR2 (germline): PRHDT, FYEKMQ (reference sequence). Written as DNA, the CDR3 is TGTGCCAGCAGCATCCCGACAGGATCCTACAATGAGCAGTTCTTC. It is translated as CASSIPTGSYNEQFF.

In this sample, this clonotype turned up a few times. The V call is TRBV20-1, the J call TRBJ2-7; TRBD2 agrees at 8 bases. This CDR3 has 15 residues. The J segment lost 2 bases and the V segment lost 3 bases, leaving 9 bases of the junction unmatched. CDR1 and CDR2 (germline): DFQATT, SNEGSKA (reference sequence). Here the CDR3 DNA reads TGCAGTGCTAGGGGGGCGGGGGGCCTCACCTACGAGCAGTACTTC. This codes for CSARGAGGLTYEQYF.

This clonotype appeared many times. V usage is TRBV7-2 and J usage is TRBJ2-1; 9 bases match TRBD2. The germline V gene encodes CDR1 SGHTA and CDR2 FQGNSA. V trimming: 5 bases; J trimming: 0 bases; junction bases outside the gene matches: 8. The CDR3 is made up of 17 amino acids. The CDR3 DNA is TGTGCCAGCAGCCCCCAGACTAGCGGAAGCTCCTACAATGAGCAGTTCTTC. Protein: CASSPQTSGSSYNEQFF.

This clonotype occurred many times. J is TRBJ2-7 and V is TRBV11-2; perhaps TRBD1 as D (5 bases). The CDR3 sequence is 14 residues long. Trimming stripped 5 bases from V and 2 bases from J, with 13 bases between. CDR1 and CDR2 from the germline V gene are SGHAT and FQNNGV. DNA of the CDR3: TGTGCCAGCAGCCGTAACAGGTCCCCCTACGAGCAGTACTTC. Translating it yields CASSRNRSPYEQYF. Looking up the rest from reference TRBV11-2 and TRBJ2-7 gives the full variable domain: EAGVAQSPRYKIIEKRQSVAFWCNPISGHATLYWYQQILGQGPKLLIQFQNNGVVDDSQLPKDRFSAERLKGVDSTLKIQPAKLEDSAVYLCASSRNRSPYEQYFGPGTRLTVT.

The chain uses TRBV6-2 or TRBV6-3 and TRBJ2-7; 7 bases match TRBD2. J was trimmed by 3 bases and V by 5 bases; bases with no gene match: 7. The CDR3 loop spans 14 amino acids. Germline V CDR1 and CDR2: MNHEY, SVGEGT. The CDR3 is CASSLPGTIYEQYF. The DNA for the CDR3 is TGTGCCAGCAGTCTCCCCGGGACTATCTACGAGCAGTACTTC.

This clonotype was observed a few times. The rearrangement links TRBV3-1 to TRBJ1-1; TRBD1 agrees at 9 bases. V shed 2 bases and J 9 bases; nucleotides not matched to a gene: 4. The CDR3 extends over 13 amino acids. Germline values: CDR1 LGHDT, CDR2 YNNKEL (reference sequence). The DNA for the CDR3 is TGTGCCAGCAGCCAACAAGGACAGGGGAAAGCTTTCTTT. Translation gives CASSQQGQGKAFF.

CDR3 bases: TGCAGTGCTACGGCCCAGAGATACACCGGGGAGCTGTTTTTT. It yields the protein CSATAQRYTGELFF. The V call is TRBV20-1, the J call TRBJ2-2; D not resolved. This CDR3 region has 14 residues. Per germline, CDR1 DFQATT and CDR2 SNEGSKA (reference sequence). The V gene lost 4 bases and the J gene lost 3 bases, with 12 bases spanning the gap.